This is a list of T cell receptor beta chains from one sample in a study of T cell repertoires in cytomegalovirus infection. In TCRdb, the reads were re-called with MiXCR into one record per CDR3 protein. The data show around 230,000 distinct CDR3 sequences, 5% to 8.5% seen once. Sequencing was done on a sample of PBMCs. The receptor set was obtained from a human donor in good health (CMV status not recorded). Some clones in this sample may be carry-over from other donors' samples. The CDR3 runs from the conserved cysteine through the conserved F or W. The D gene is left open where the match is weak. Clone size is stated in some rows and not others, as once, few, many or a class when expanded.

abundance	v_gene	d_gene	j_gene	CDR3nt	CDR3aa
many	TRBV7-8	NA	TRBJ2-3	TGTGCCAGCAGCAGAGACCAGGATACGCAGTATTTT	CASSRDQDTQYF
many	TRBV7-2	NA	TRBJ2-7	TGTGCCAGCAGCGTAATTTTGTCCGGGGCAGGGCCCCGCTCCTACGAGCAGTACTTC	CASSVILSGAGPRSYEQYF
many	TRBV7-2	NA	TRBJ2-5	TGTGCCAGCAGCCTCCCCCTCAGGGACCAGTACTTC	CASSLPLRDQYF
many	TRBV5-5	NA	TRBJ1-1	TGTGCCAGCAGCTTGGGTCCCCAGGAGGACACTGAAGCTTTCTTT	CASSLGPQEDTEAFF
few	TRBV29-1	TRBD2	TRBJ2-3	TGCAGCTCTTGCGAACTAGCGGGGGACCCCACAGATACGCAGTATTTT	CSSCELAGDPTDTQYF
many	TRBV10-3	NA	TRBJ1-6	TGTGCCATCAGTGACCCGGAGAAAGAAGATAGCTCCTATAATTCACCCCTCCACTTT	CAISDPEKEDSSYNSPLHF
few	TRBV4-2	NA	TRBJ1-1	TGTGCCAGCAGCCAAGATTGGGCAGGAAACACTGAAGCTTTCTTT	CASSQDWAGNTEAFF
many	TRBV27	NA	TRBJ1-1	TGTGCCAGCAGTTTACAACCACCGTCGGGGGCGGGTGAAGCTTTCTTT	CASSLQPPSGAGEAFF
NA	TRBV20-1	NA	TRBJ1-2	TGCAGTGCTAGATTAAGTGTAGGGGTTCGTGGCTACACCTTC	CSARLSVGVRGYTF
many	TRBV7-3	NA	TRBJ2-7	TGTGCCAGCACCGAGGGCTACGAGCAGTACTTC	CASTEGYEQYF
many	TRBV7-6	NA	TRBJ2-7	TGTGCCAGCAGCTTGGGGGAAGGGGGGTACGAGCAGTACTTC	CASSLGEGGYEQYF
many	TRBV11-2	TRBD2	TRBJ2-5	TGTGCCAGCAGACCGATAGCGGGGAGGCAAGAGACCCAGTACTTC	CASRPIAGRQETQYF
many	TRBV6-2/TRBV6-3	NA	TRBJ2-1	TGTGCCAGCAGTTACGGGCAGGCCTCCTACAATGAGCAGTTCTTC	CASSYGQASYNEQFF
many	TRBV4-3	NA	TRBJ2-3	TGCGCCAGCAGCCAAGATGGAGGGGGATCACGAGGGACAGATACGCAGTATTTT	CASSQDGGGSRGTDTQYF
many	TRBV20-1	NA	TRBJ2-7	TGCAGTGCTGTGGACAGTCGACTCTCCTACGAGCAGTACTTC	CSAVDSRLSYEQYF
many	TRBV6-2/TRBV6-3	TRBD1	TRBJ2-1	TGTGCCAGCAGTTACGTCTGGGGGACAGCCTACAATGAGCAGTTCTTC	CASSYVWGTAYNEQFF
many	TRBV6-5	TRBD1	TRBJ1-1	TGTGCCAGCAGCTCGAGACAGGGGCGGAACACTGAAGCTTTCTTT	CASSSRQGRNTEAFF
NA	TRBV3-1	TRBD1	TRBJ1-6	TGTGCCAGCAGCCACGGGACAGGGGGAAATTCACCCCTCCACTTT	CASSHGTGGNSPLHF
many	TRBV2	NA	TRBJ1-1	TGTGCCAGCAGTGTGGATAGAGAGGACGTAGCTTTCTTT	CASSVDREDVAFF
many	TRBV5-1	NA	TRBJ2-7	TGCGCCAGCAGCTTCAGCGTCAACGAGCAGTACTTC	CASSFSVNEQYF
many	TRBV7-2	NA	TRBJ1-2	TGTGCCAGCAGCTTAGCGGTGCTGCGGGGCTACACCTTC	CASSLAVLRGYTF
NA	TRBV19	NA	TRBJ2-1	TGTGCCAGTAGTGAAGGACACCTGGGCGCACAGCAGTTCTTC	CASSEGHLGAQQFF
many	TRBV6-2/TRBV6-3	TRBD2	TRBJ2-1	TGTGCCAGCAGTTACGGAGCGGGGGGTGACAATGAGCAGTTCTTC	CASSYGAGGDNEQFF
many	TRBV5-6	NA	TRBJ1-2	TGTGCCAGCAGCTTGTATTCGGGCAGTCCTAACTATGGCTACACCTTC	CASSLYSGSPNYGYTF